One sample yielded the 15 T cell receptor beta chains listed below, sequenced in a study of neurological immune-mediated disorders. This sample's time point: longitudinal time-point 3. MiXCR, run by TCRdb on the 5' RACE reads, gives a single entry per CDR3 protein. This sample has fewer than 110,000 distinct CDR3 sequences, with under 14% found just once. The material sequenced was PBMCs. These receptors were collected from a female donor with HTLV-1-associated myelopathy (HAM/TSP).

This clonotype was seen many times. The V call is TRBV7-9, the J call TRBJ2-1, with a possible D match to TRBD2 (5 bases). Deletions cut 5 bases from V and 0 bases from J, with 11 bases between. The CDR3 sequence is 15 residues long. The germline V gene encodes CDR1 SEHNR and CDR2 FQNEAQ (reference sequence). CDR3 in amino acids: CASSAGRSSYNEQFF. CDR3 DNA sequence: TGTGCCAGCAGCGCGGGTCGGAGCTCCTACAATGAGCAGTTCTTC. Drawing the rest from reference TRBV7-9 and TRBJ2-1, the complete variable domain is DTGVSQNPRHKITKRGQNVTFRCDPISEHNRLYWYRQTLGQGPEFLTYFQNEAQLEKSRLLSDRFSAERPKGSFSTLEIQRTEQGDSAMYLCASSAGRSSYNEQFFGPGTRLTVL.

Ten or more counts support this clonotype. V is TRBV6-5 and J is TRBJ1-6, with a possible D match to TRBD1 (5 bases). The germline V gene has CDR1 MNHEY and CDR2 SVGAGI. The CDR3 is made up of 15 amino acids. The ends were cut back, 4 bases at V and 4 bases at J, with 11 bases in the middle. The CDR3 DNA reads TGTGCCAGCAGTTTGGGACGGGTATATAATTCACCCCTCCACTTT. This gives the protein CASSLGRVYNSPLHF.

In its sample, this clonotype was seen many times. The rearrangement joins TRBV20-1 to TRBJ1-1, with D perhaps TRBD1 (6 bases). The V and J ends lost 5 bases and 6 bases respectively, with 22 bases between them. The germline V gene has CDR1 DFQATT and CDR2 SNEGSKA (reference sequence). The length of the CDR3 is 15 residues. The CDR3 bases are TGCAGTGCTCCCACGCAGGGGAGGGGGGGAGCTGAAGCTTTCTTT. Translation gives CSAPTQGRGGAEAFF.

This clonotype was counted many times. The CDR3 nucleotides read TGTGCCACCACCGGGACGGCTTATGGCTACACCTTC. Its protein is CATTGTAYGYTF. The V and J genes are TRBV10-3 and TRBJ1-2, with D maybe TRBD1 (5 bases). From germline, CDR1 is ENHRY and CDR2 SYGVKD. Trimming removed 10 bases at V and 5 bases at J, with 14 bases between. The CDR3 runs 12 residues.

On this clonotype: A much more abundant neighbour one base away suggests this may be a read error. The chain employs TRBV5-1 and TRBJ2-7, with a possible D match to TRBD2 (5 bases). From germline, CDR1 is SGHRS and CDR2 YFSETQ. CDR3 length: 15 amino acids. The CDR3 DNA reads TGCGCCAGCAGCGATCCACCGGGATTTAACTACGAGCAGTGCTTC. It translates to CASSDPPGFNYEQCF.

This clonotype occurred many times. The gene calls are TRBV4-2 and TRBJ2-3; D gene unclear. Trimming cost V 4 bases and J 5 bases, with 13 bases left between them. Germline loops: CDR1 LGHNA, CDR2 YNFKEQ. CDR3 size: 14 residues. CDR3 in amino acids: CASSPASRGDTQYF. The CDR3 nucleotides read TGTGCCAGCAGCCCCGCGTCTAGAGGAGATACGCAGTATTTT.

Of note for this clonotype: A much larger clone differs from this one at a single base, so this may be a read error. V usage is TRBV4-1 and J usage is TRBJ1-6, with 9 bases identical to TRBD1. The CDR3 loop spans 18 amino acids. Germline V gene sequence: CDR1 MGHRA, CDR2 YSYEKL. Trimming took 4 bases from V and 11 from J; bases not matched to a gene: 18. The CDR3 DNA sequence: TGCGCCAGCAGCCTCCCACCGGGGACAGGGATAGGAAGTGCACCCCTCCACTTT. The encoded protein is CASSLPPGTGIGSAPLHF.

In its sample, this clonotype was seen many times. This chain uses TRBV20-1 with TRBJ1-1; D ambiguous. CDR3 length: 15 amino acids. Trimming stripped 0 bases from V and 4 bases from J, with 15 bases between. Per the germline V gene, CDR1 is DFQATT and CDR2 is SNEGSKA (reference sequence). The CDR3 coding sequence is TGCAGTGCTAGAGACGTTAACTCGGGTCTCACTGAAGCTTTCTTT. Its translation is CSARDVNSGLTEAFF.

This clonotype was recorded many times. The gene calls are TRBV7-9 and TRBJ2-7, with D unclear. Germline CDR1 SEHNR, CDR2 FQNEAQ (reference sequence). CDR3 length: 14 amino acids. Trimming took 4 bases from V and 3 from J, leaving 13 bases between them. The CDR3 region has the DNA TGTGCCAGCAGCTCCCCGGGCTCCCTCTACGAGCAGTACTTC. Encoded protein: CASSSPGSLYEQYF.

This clonotype was seen more than once but under ten times. This CDR3 reads CASSASGGAGLYEQYF. CDR3 DNA sequence: TGTGCCAGCAGCGCCAGCGGGGGGGCCGGGCTCTACGAGCAGTACTTC. The chain employs TRBV9 and TRBJ2-7; 10 bases fit TRBD2. This CDR3 is 16 amino acids long. V lost 3 bases to trimming and J lost 3 bases; unmatched junction nucleotides: 9. CDR1 SGDLS and CDR2 YYNGEE come from the germline V gene.

This clonotype was detected many times. The chain employs TRBV5-1 and TRBJ2-1, with 7 bases matching TRBD2. The CDR3 runs 17 residues. The germline V gene has CDR1 SGHRS and CDR2 YFSETQ. Losses at the gene ends were 3 bases for V and 6 bases for J; bases not matched to a gene: 15. The CDR3 nucleotides are TGCGCCAGCAGCTCCGCTGGGGCGGGGGAATTTACCAATGAGCAGTTCTTC. It is translated as CASSSAGAGEFTNEQFF.

Only a few counts were recorded for this clonotype. This rearrangement joins TRBV5-1 to TRBJ1-1, with 10 bases identical to TRBD1. The CDR3 consists of 17 residues. V lost 3 bases, J lost 4 bases, and 12 bases stayed unmatched. CDR1 and CDR2 from the germline V gene are SGHRS and YFSETQ. In DNA, the CDR3 is TGCGCCAGCAGCTCTACCCAGACAGGGGGCGCGATCACTGAAGCTTTCTTT. Protein sequence: CASSSTQTGGAITEAFF.

This clonotype occurred many times. The V gene is TRBV4-1, the J gene TRBJ1-2; D not resolved. From germline, CDR1 is MGHRA and CDR2 YSYEKL. The CDR3 is made up of 12 amino acids. V was shortened by 0 bases and J by 9 bases, with 8 bases between the two germline ends. CDR3 nucleotides: TGCGCCAGCAGCCAAGATCGGAGTCGCTACACCTTC. Translating gives CASSQDRSRYTF.

Many counts were recorded for this clonotype. V gene TRBV10-3 combines with J gene TRBJ1-5; D remains ambiguous. Trimming removed 7 bases from V and 1 base from J, with 14 bases in between. The CDR3 is made up of 15 amino acids. In germline, CDR1 is ENHRY, CDR2 SYGVKD. CDR3 region: CAIKGGEGSNQPQHF. For the CDR3, the DNA is TGTGCCATCAAGGGCGGGGAGGGAAGCAATCAGCCCCAGCATTTT.

This clonotype was counted many times. V usage is TRBV6-5 and J usage is TRBJ2-1; 8 bases fit TRBD2. Unmatched junction bases numbered 8, after V lost 2 bases and J lost 2 bases. CDR1 MNHEY and CDR2 SVGAGI come from the germline V gene. The length of the CDR3 is 17 residues. The CDR3 nucleotides read TGTGCCAGCAGTTACGATGAAAGGGGACTAGCCTACAATGAGCAGTTCTTC. Its protein is CASSYDERGLAYNEQFF.